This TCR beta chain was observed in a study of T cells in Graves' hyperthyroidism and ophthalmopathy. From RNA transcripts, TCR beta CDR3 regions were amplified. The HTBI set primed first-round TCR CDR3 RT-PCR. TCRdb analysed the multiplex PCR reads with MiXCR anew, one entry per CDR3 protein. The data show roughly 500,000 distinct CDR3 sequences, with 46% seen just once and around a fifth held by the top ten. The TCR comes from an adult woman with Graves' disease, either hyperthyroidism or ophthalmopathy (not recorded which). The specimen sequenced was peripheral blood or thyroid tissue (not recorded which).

The CDR3 bases are TGTGCCAGCAGCCTCTACCTCTCTAGGATAGATGAAAAACTGTTTTTT. Amino acids: CASSLYLSRIDEKLFF. The chain combines TRBV7-9 with TRBJ1-4; no clear D. Trimming removed 5 bases from V and 6 bases from J, with 19 bases in between. Looked up from germline, CDR1 is SEHNR and CDR2 is FQNEAQ (reference sequence). The length of the CDR3 is 16 residues. Looking up the rest from reference TRBV7-9 and TRBJ1-4 gives the full variable domain: DTGVSQNPRHKITKRGQNVTFRCDPISEHNRLYWYRQTLGQGPEFLTYFQNEAQLEKSRLLSDRFSAERPKGSFSTLEIQRTEQGDSAMYLCASSLYLSRIDEKLFFGSGTQLSVL.